A selection of T cell receptor beta chains follows, all from one sample in a study of regulatory T cells in long-lasting Graves disease. TCRdb re-analysed the multiplex PCR reads in MiXCR, keeping a single row per CDR3 protein. Altogether around 500,000 distinct CDR3 sequences are present, roughly 16% being singletons, with the ten largest covering roughly 25%. The same data also went into a second study, on T cells in Graves' hyperthyroidism and ophthalmopathy.

Sequencing used peripheral blood mononuclear cells (PBMCs), obtained at new diagnosis, from a patient treated with antithyroid drugs. All receptors derive from a woman aged 35-65 years with Graves disease. Each CDR3 is given with its conserved first and last residue. A D gene is named only where the DNA matches it firmly. Size values are once, few and many counts, or a class for expanded clones, and some rows have none.

NA	TRBV6-2/TRBV6-3	TRBJ2-3	TRBD2	CASSLLSSGAARDTQYF	TGTGCCAGCAGCCTCCTGTCGAGCGGGGCCGCCAGAGATACGCAGTATTTT
NA	TRBV5-1	TRBJ1-4	NA	CASSVVPGDEKLFF	TGCGCCAGCAGCGTCGTACCCGGGGATGAAAAACTGTTTTTT
NA	TRBV30	TRBJ1-4	NA	CAWSVGGFGVGEKLFF	TGTGCCTGGAGTGTTGGGGGGTTCGGTGTTGGAGAAAAACTGTTTTTT
NA	TRBV14	TRBJ2-5	TRBD2	CASSPRGAAQETQYF	TGTGCCAGCAGCCCGCGGGGGGCGGCCCAAGAGACCCAGTACTTC
many	TRBV6-5	TRBJ1-5	NA	CASSYSNSQVGPQHF	TGTGCCAGCAGTTACTCGAATTCCCAAGTGGGGCCCCAGCATTTT
many	TRBV5-1	TRBJ2-3	TRBD2	CASSLQPTLAGGTDTQYF	TGTGCCAGCAGCCTGCAACCGACACTAGCGGGGGGGACAGATACGCAGTATTTT
few	TRBV2	TRBJ1-4	NA	CASTDSRAEGGKLFF	TGTGCCAGCACTGACAGTAGGGCTGAAGGGGGAAAACTGTTTTTT
many	TRBV11-3	TRBJ2-1	NA	CASSVSGGLSNEQFF	TGTGCCAGCAGCGTGTCGGGGGGCCTTAGCAATGAGCAGTTCTTC
many	TRBV15	TRBJ1-1	NA	CATSRDRGLNTEAFF	TGTGCCACCAGCAGAGATCGAGGGTTGAACACTGAAGCTTTCTTT
few	TRBV4-1	TRBJ2-5	NA	CASSLAGTWVTQYF	TGCGCCAGCAGCCTAGCAGGGACTTGGGTGACCCAGTACTTC